The clone carrying this TCR beta chain was seen a few times. Its target is not known. The record originates from a study of metastatic and nonmetastatic thyroid tumors. Study information: Where malignant and benign thyroid patients were concerned, repertoires were compared across blood and tumor or nodule tissue. Findings and limits, study-wide: Compared with benign nodules, malignant thyroid tumors were reported to have significantly higher TCR beta diversity in both blood and tumor.

The V and J ends lost 6 bases and 3 bases, in that order; junction bases with no gene match: 7. Germline loops: CDR1 MNHNS, CDR2 SASEGT. The CDR3 is made up of 14 amino acids. Study processing details: Clinicopathological groups of papillary thyroid cancer showed CDR3 differences that were used to build a distant-metastasis classifier. Through MiXCR, TCRdb re-clonotyped the PCR reads. The V and J calls follow TCRdb's processing rather than the paper's. The sample carries approximately 13,000 clones, approximately 22% recorded once. None of the patients had undergone any treatment ahead of thyroid surgery.

Sample: blood. V is TRBV6-1 and J is TRBJ2-7, with 8 positions matching TRBD1. The sequence was collected from a female donor with papillary thyroid cancer or a benign thyroid nodule (not recorded which). Some clones in this sample may be carry-over from other donors' samples. The CDR3 is CASSEGQDIYEQYF. DNA of the CDR3: TGTGCCAGCAGCGAGGGACAGGACATCTACGAGCAGTACTTC.